This TCR beta chain was documented in a study of identical twins. MiXCR, run by TCRdb on the 5' RACE reads, gives a single entry per CDR3 protein. The repertoire holds around 960,000 distinct CDR3 sequences, with over 9% as singletons. In this sample, this clonotype turned up many times. Germline trimming cut 8 bases from V and 8 bases from J; bases unmatched to any gene: 7. CDR1 is KGHSH, CDR2 LQKENI, per germline. The CDR3 totals 15 residues. These data were also filed under a second study, of yellow fever vaccine responses in identical twins.

The specimen was PBMCs. The clonotype comes from a woman under 30 in good health. This rearrangement joins TRBV18 to TRBJ2-1; 15 bases agree with TRBD2. CDR3 loop: CASSPGLAGGDEQFF. DNA of the CDR3: TGTGCCAGCAGCCCGGGACTAGCGGGAGGCGATGAGCAGTTCTTC.